This is a list of T cell receptor beta chains from one sample in a study of response to subunit inactivated influenza vaccine. MiXCR, applied by TCRdb to the RT-PCR reads, yields one record per CDR3 protein. In the table there are around 710,000 distinct CDR3 sequences, roughly 14% of which are singletons. The material sequenced was PBMCs from blood, taken 14 days before vaccination. The source is a man in his fifties who received an inactivated influenza vaccine. CDR3s include the opening cysteine and the closing phenylalanine or tryptophan. The D gene is left open where the match is weak. Rows may omit the clone size; those that give it use once, few, many or a size class.

j_call d_call clone_size v_call cdr3_aa cdr3_nt
TRBJ2-1 TRBD2 few TRBV6-1 CASSPGGGPKPNEQFF TGTGCCAGCAGTCCGGGAGGGGGACCAAAGCCCAATGAGCAGTTCTTC
TRBJ2-2 TRBD1 many TRBV4-3 CASTYTGTGSTGELFF TGCGCCAGCACTTATACCGGGACAGGAAGCACCGGGGAGCTGTTTTTT
TRBJ2-5 TRBD2 few TRBV5-1 CASRLTGRMAETQYF TGCGCCAGCAGACTGACCGGGAGGATGGCCGAGACCCAGTACTTC
TRBJ2-1 - - TRBV6-5 CASSFRDQYNEQFF TGTGCCAGCAGTTTCCGGGACCAGTACAATGAGCAGTTCTTC
TRBJ1-4 - - TRBV9 CASSRREDEKLFF TGTGCCAGCAGCCGCAGGGAGGATGAAAAACTGTTTTTT
TRBJ2-1 TRBD2 - TRBV7-2 CASSKGLAGRGDEQFF TGTGCCAGCAGCAAGGGACTAGCGGGGAGAGGCGATGAGCAGTTCTTC
TRBJ2-7 - - TRBV6-2/TRBV6-3 CASSLNAFEQYF TGTGCCAGCAGTTTAAACGCATTCGAGCAGTACTTC
TRBJ2-5 TRBD2 - TRBV6-2/TRBV6-3 CASSYSRLAGDQETQYF TGTGCCAGCAGTTACTCCAGACTAGCGGGAGACCAAGAGACCCAGTACTTC
TRBJ1-1 - - TRBV2 CASTRGEANTEAFF TGTGCCAGCACCCGGGGGGAGGCGAACACTGAAGCTTTCTTT
TRBJ2-2 - - TRBV4-2 CASSQDLTGELFF TGTGCCAGCAGCCAGGACCTCACCGGGGAGCTGTTTTTT
TRBJ1-4 TRBD1 - TRBV7-8 CASSAHRGRTNEKLFF TGTGCCAGCAGCGCACACAGGGGGCGGACTAATGAAAAACTGTTTTTT
TRBJ2-2 TRBD1 few TRBV5-1 CASSSPTGGHTGELFF TGCGCCAGCAGCTCGCCCACAGGGGGCCATACCGGGGAGCTGTTTTTT
TRBJ2-5 TRBD1 - TRBV29-1 CSVVTGGQETQYF TGCAGCGTAGTCACAGGGGGCCAAGAGACCCAGTACTTC
TRBJ2-7 - - TRBV7-2 CASSFRGASGEQYF TGTGCCAGCAGCTTCCGGGGGGCATCTGGCGAGCAGTACTTC
TRBJ2-1 - - TRBV28 CASSLLVRFLRSYNEQFF TGTGCCAGCAGTTTATTGGTGCGCTTCCTTAGATCCTACAATGAGCAGTTCTTC
TRBJ1-3 - few TRBV15 CATSTLYRTPGNTIYF TGTGCCACCAGCACCCTTTACAGGACGCCTGGAAACACCATATATTTT
TRBJ2-1 - - TRBV5-1 CASSLGTLSSYNEQFF TGCGCCAGCAGCTTAGGGACTTTGAGCTCCTACAATGAGCAGTTCTTC
TRBJ2-7 - - TRBV28 CASSLERDQREQYF TGTGCCAGCAGTTTAGAGAGGGATCAGCGCGAGCAGTACTTC
TRBJ1-2 TRBD1 - TRBV6-2/TRBV6-3 CASSYATGAMNYGYTF TGTGCCAGCAGTTACGCTACAGGGGCGATGAACTATGGCTACACCTTC
TRBJ2-7 - once TRBV5-4 CASSGKGEGSYEQYF TGTGCCAGCAGCGGCAAGGGAGAAGGTTCCTACGAGCAGTACTTC
TRBJ2-5 - many TRBV29-1 CSVVARGETQYF TGCAGCGTTGTTGCCCGGGGAGAGACCCAGTACTTC
TRBJ2-1 - - TRBV20-1 CSARGLAGGTYNEQFF TGCAGTGCTAGAGGGCTAGCCGGGGGAACCTACAATGAGCAGTTCTTC
TRBJ2-2 TRBD2 few TRBV29-1 CSAEIGTSGLATGELFF TGCAGCGCAGAAATAGGGACTAGCGGGTTGGCCACCGGGGAGCTGTTTTTT
TRBJ2-3 - - TRBV5-1 CASSLVLGGRDTQYF TGCGCCAGCAGCTTGGTACTAGGAGGAAGAGATACGCAGTATTTT
TRBJ2-3 - - TRBV12-3/TRBV12-4 CASSTTPKATADTQYF TGTGCCAGCAGCACGACCCCGAAGGCTACGGCAGATACGCAGTATTTT
TRBJ2-3 - - TRBV29-1 CSVQAIGLKGADTQYF TGCAGCGTTCAAGCTATTGGGCTAAAGGGCGCAGATACGCAGTATTTT
TRBJ2-3 - - TRBV15 CATSRTRVSTDTQYF TGTGCCACCAGCAGAACCCGGGTCTCCACAGATACGCAGTATTTT
TRBJ2-3 - - TRBV6-1 CASSAPIGTDTQYF TGTGCCAGCAGTGCTCCTATAGGGACAGATACGCAGTATTTT
TRBJ2-7 - few TRBV20-1 CSARRPSEGQYF TGCAGTGCTAGACGACCTTCGGAAGGGCAGTACTTC
TRBJ1-4 - - TRBV4-1 CASSKGGAGEKLFF TGCGCCAGCAGTAAAGGGGGGGCCGGTGAAAAACTGTTTTTT
TRBJ2-5 TRBD1 few TRBV12-3/TRBV12-4 CASSATGGMGTQYF TGTGCCAGCAGCGCGACAGGGGGCATGGGGACCCAGTACTTC
TRBJ2-2 - - TRBV7-8 CASSPPPGENTGELFF TGTGCCAGCAGCCCCCCCCCCGGGGAGAACACCGGGGAGCTGTTTTTT
TRBJ1-5 - - TRBV20-1 CSASYLSQPQHF TGCAGTGCTAGTTACTTGAGTCAGCCCCAGCATTTT
TRBJ2-5 - few TRBV12-3/TRBV12-4 CASSLKRSETQYF TGTGCCAGCAGTTTAAAGCGGTCGGAGACCCAGTACTTC
TRBJ1-4 - few TRBV18 CASSPKVGEKLFF TGTGCCAGCTCACCGAAGGTTGGCGAAAAACTGTTTTTT
TRBJ2-1 TRBD2 few TRBV6-2/TRBV6-3 CASRSSGRFHNEQFF TGTGCCAGCCGGTCTAGCGGGAGATTCCACAATGAGCAGTTCTTC
TRBJ1-5 TRBD1 few TRBV20-1 CSATTGVNQPQHF TGCAGTGCCACGACAGGGGTCAATCAGCCCCAGCATTTT
TRBJ2-1 - - TRBV21-1 CASYDRGIDNEQFF TGTGCCAGTTATGACAGGGGGATTGACAATGAGCAGTTCTTC
TRBJ1-1 TRBD1 - TRBV2 CASRESQGANTEAFF TGTGCCAGCAGGGAAAGCCAGGGGGCGAACACTGAAGCTTTCTTT
TRBJ1-2 - few TRBV4-1 CASSQGDRGGGYTF TGCGCCAGCAGCCAAGGTGATCGGGGCGGTGGCTACACCTTC
TRBJ1-4 - few TRBV4-2 CASRQGEKLFF TGTGCCAGCCGCCAAGGGGAAAAACTGTTTTTT
TRBJ2-7 - few TRBV12-3/TRBV12-4 CASSLNFPYAEQYF TGTGCCAGCAGTTTAAATTTCCCCTACGCCGAGCAGTACTTC
TRBJ2-7 TRBD1 - TRBV29-1 CSVSPRTGKYEQYF TGCAGCGTTAGCCCCAGGACAGGGAAATACGAGCAGTACTTC
TRBJ2-1 TRBD2 few TRBV5-1 CASSRLAGGEDEQFF TGCGCCAGCAGCCGACTAGCGGGAGGCGAGGATGAGCAGTTCTTC
TRBJ1-6 - few TRBV7-2 CASSLAPNLRFSNSPLHF TGTGCCAGCAGCTTAGCCCCCAACTTGAGGTTTAGTAATTCACCCCTCCACTTT
TRBJ2-1 - many TRBV6-1 CASSEVSGNHYNEQFF TGTGCCAGCAGTGAAGTTTCAGGGAACCACTACAATGAGCAGTTCTTC
TRBJ2-7 - - TRBV7-6 CASSLSPITGLDEQYF TGTGCCAGCAGCTTGTCTCCCATTACAGGGCTCGACGAGCAGTACTTC
TRBJ2-3 - many TRBV20-1 CSATPRGREIDTQYF TGCAGTGCTACCCCGAGGGGCCGGGAGATAGATACGCAGTATTTT
TRBJ2-2 - - TRBV7-2 CASSLAGIGELFF TGTGCCAGCAGCTTAGCAGGAATCGGGGAGCTGTTTTTT